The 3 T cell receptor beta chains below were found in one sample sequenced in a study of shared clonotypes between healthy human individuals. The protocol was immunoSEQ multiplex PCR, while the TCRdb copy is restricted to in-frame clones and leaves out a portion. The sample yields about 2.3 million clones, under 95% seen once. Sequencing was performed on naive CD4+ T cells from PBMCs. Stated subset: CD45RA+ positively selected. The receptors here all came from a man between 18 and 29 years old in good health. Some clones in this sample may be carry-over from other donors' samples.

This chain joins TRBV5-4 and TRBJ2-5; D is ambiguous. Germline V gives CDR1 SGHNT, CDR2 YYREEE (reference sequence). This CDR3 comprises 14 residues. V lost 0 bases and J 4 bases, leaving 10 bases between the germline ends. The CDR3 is CASSLVKDGETQYF. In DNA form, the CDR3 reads TGTGCCAGCAGCTTGGTAAAGGACGGAGAGACCCAGTACTTC.

The CDR3 DNA sequence: TGTGCCAGCAGTTTCGCAGGGGCCTCCGGCGATTCACCCCTCCACTTT. It yields the protein CASSFAGASGDSPLHF. V gene TRBV28 combines with J gene TRBJ1-6; D might be TRBD1 (6 bases). CDR1 MDHEN and CDR2 SYDVKM come from the germline V gene. There are 16 residues in the CDR3. Between the trimmed V and J ends, which lost 3 bases and 8 bases, there was a span of 17 bases.

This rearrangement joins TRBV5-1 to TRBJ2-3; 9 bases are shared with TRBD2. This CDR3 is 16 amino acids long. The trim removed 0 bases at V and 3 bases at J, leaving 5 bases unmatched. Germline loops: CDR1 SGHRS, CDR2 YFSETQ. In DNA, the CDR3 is TGCGCCAGCAGCTTGGGGGCGCGGGAGGGGACAGATACGCAGTATTTT. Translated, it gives CASSLGAREGTDTQYF.